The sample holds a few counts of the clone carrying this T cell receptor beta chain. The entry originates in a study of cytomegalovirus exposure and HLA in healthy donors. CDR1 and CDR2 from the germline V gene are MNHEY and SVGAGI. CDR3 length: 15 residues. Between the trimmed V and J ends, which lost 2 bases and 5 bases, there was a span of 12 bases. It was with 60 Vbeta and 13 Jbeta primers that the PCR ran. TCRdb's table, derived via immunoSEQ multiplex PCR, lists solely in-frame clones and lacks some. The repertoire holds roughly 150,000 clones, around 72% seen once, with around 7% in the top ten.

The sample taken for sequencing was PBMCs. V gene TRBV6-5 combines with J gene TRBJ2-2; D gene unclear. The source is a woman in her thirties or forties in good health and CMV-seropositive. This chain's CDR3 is CASSYVFRLTGELFF. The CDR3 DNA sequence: TGTGCCAGCAGTTACGTTTTCAGGTTAACCGGGGAGCTGTTTTTT.